This T cell receptor (beta chain) was captured in a study of blood T cell repertoires in COVID-19. Study context: Samples taken during acute and convalescent COVID-19 were collected in the United States, Italy and Spain. From T cells, B-cell-depleted T cells, or PBMCs came the material, which was cDNA or gDNA.

V was clipped by 1 base and J by 0 bases, with 9 bases between them. This CDR3 comprises 15 residues. CDR1 is LNHNV, CDR2 YYDKDF, per germline (reference sequence). Clones were read by immunoSEQ multiplex PCR, and TCRdb kept only the in-frame ones, dropping some. The top ten hold more than 7% of the sample, which has fewer than 150,000 clones, approximately 84% seen once. Input material: peripheral blood. The clonotype originates from a human donor in a cohort sampled during active COVID-19. J is TRBJ1-1 and V is TRBV15; D is unclear. The CDR3 DNA follows: TGTGCCACCAGCAGAGGGGCGGGGATGAACACTGAAGCTTTCTTT. Its translation is CATSRGAGMNTEAFF.